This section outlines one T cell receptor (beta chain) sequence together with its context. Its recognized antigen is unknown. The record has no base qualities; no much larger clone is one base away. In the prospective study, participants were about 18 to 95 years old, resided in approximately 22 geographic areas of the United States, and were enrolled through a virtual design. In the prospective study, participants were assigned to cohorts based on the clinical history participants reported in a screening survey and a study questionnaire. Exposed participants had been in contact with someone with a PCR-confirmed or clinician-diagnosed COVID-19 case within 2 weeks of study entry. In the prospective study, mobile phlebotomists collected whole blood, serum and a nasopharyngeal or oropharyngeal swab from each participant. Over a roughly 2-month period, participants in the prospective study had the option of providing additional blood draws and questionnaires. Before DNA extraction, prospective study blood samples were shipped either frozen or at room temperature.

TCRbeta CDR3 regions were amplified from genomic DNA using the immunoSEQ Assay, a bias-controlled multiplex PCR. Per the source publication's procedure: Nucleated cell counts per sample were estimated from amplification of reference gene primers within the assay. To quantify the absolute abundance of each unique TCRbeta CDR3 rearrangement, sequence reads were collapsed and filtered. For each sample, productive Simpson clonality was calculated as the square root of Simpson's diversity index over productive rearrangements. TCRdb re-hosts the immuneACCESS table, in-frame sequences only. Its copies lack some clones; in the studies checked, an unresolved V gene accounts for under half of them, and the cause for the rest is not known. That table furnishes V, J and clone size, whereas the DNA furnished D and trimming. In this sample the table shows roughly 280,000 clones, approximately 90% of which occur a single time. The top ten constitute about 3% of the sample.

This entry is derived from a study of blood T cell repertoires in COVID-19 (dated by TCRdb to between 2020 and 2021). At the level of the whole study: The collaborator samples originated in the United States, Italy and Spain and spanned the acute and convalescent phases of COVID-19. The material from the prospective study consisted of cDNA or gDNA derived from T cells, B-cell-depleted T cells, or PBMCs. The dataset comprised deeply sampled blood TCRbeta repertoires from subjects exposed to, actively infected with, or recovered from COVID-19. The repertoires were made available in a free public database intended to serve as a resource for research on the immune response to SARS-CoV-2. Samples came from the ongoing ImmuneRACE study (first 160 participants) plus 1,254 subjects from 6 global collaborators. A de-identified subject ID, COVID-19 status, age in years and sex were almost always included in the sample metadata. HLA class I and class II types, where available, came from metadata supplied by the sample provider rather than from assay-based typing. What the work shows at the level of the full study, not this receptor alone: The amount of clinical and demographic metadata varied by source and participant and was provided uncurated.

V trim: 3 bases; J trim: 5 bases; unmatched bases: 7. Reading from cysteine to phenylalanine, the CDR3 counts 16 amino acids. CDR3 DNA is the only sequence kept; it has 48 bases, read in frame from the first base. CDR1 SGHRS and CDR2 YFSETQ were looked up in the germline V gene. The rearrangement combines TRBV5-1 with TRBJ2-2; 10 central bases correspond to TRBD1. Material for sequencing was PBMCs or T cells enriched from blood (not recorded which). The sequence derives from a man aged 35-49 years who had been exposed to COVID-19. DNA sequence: TGCGCCAGCAGCTGGACAGGGGGTTTTGGGACCGGGGAGCTGTTTTTT. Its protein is CASSWTGGFGTGELFF.